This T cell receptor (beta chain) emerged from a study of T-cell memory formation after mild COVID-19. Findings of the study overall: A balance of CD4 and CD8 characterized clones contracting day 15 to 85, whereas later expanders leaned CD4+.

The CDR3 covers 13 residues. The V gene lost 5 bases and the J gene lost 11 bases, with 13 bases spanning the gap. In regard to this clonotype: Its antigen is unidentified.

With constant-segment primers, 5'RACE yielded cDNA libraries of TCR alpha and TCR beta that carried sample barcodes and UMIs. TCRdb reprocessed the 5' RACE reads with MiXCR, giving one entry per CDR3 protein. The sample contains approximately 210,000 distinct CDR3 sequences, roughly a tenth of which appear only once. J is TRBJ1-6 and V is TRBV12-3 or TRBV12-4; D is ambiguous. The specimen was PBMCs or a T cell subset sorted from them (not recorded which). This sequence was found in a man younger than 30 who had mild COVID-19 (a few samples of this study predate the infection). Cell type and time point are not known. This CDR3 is CASSPLGSTPLHF. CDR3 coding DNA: TGTGCCAGCAGTCCCCTAGGGAGTACACCCCTCCACTTT.